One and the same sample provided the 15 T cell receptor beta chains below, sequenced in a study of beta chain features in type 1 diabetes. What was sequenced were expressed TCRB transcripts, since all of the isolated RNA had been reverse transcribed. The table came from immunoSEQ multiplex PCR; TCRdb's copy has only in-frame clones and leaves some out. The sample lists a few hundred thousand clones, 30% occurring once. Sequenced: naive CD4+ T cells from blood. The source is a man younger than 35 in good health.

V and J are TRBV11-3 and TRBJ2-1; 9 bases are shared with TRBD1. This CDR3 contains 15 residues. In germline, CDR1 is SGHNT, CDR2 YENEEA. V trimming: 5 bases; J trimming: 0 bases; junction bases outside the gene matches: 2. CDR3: CASSTDRGSYNEQFF. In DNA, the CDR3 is TGTGCCAGCAGCACGGACAGGGGCTCCTACAATGAGCAGTTCTTC.

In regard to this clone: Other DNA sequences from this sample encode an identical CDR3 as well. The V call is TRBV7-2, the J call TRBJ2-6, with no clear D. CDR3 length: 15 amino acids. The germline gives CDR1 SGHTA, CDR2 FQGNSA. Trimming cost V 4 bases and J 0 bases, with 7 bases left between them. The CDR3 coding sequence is TGTGCCAGCAGCTCCAGGTCCTCTGGGGCCAACGTCCTGACTTTC. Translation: CASSSRSSGANVLTF.

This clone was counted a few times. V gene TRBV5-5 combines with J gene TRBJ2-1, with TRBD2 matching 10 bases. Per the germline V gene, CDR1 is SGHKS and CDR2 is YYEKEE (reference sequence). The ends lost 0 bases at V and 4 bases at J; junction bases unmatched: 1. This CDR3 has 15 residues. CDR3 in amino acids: CASSLELAGYNEQFF. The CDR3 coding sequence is TGTGCCAGCAGCTTGGAACTAGCGGGGTACAATGAGCAGTTCTTC.

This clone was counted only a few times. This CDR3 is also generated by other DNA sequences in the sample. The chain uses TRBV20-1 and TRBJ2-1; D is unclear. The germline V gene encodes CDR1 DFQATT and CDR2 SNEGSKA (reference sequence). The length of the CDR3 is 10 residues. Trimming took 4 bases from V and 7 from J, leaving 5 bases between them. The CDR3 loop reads CSATLNEQFF. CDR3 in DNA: TGCAGTGCTACACTGAATGAGCAGTTCTTC.

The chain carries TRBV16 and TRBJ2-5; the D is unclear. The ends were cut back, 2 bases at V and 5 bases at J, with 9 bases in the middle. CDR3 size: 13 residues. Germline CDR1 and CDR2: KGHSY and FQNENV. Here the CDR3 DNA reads TGTGCCAGCAGCCAAGTCTACTCGGAGACCCAGTACTTC. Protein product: CASSQVYSETQYF.

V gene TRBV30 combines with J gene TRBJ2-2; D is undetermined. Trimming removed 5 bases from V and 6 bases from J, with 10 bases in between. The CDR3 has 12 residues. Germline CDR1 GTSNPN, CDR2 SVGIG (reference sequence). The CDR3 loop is CAWGSIAGELFF. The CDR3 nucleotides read TGTGCCTGGGGTAGTATCGCCGGGGAGCTGTTTTTT. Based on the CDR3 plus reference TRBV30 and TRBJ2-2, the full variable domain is SQTIHQWPATLVQPVGSPLSLECTVEGTSNPNLYWYRQAAGRGLQLLFYSVGIGQISSEVPQNLSASRPQDRQFILSSKKLLLSDSGFYLCAWGSIAGELFFGEGSRLTVL.

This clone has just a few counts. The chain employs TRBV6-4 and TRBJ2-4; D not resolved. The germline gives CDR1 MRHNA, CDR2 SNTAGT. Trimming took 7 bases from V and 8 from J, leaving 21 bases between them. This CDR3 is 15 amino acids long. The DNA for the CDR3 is TGTGCCAGCATACACCATCAGAACCTTGGGGACATTCAGTACTTC. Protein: CASIHHQNLGDIQYF.

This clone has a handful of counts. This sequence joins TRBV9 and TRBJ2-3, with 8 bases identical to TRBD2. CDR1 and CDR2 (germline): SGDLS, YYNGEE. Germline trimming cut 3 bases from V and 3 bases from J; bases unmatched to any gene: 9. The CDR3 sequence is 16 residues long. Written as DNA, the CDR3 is TGTGCCAGCAGCGCCGGATGGAGCGGGGGAACAGATACGCAGTATTTT. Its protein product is CASSAGWSGGTDTQYF.

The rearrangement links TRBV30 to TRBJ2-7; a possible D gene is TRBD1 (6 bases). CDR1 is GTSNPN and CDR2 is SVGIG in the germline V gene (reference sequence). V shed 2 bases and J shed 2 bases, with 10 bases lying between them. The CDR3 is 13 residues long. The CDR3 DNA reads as TGTGCCTGGAGTAGGGACAATCCCTACGAGCAGTACTTC. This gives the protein CAWSRDNPYEQYF.

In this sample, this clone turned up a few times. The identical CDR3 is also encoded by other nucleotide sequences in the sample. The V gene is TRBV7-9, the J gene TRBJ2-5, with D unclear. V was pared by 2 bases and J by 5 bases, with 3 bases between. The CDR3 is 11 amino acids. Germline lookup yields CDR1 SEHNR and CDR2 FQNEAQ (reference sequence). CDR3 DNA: TGTGCCAGCAGCTTATCGGAGACCCAGTACTTC. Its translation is CASSLSETQYF.

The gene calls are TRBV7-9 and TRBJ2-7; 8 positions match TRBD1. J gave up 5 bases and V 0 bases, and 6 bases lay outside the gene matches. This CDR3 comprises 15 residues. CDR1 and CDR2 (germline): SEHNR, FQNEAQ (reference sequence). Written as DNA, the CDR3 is TGTGCCAGCAGCTTAGCCCAGGGGGCTGGGGACGAGCAGTACTTC. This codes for CASSLAQGAGDEQYF.

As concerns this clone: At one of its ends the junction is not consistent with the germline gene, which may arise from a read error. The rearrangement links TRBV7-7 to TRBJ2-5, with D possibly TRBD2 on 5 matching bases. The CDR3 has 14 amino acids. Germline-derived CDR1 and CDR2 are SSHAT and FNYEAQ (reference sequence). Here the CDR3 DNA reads TGTGCTAGCAGCTTAGTCGGACTGGGAGAGACCCAGTACTTC. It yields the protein CASSLVGLGETQYF.

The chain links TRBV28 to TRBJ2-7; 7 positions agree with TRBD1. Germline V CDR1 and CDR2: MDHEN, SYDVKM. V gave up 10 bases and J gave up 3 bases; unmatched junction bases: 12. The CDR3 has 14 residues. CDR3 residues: CATNPPGQHYEQYF. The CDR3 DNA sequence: TGTGCCACCAACCCCCCGGGACAGCACTACGAGCAGTACTTC.

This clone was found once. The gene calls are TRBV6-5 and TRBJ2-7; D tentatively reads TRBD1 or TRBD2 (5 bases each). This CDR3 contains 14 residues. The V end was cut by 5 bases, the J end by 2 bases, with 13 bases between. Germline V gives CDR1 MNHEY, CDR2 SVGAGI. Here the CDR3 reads CASSIPGRTYEQYF. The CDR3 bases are TGTGCCAGCAGTATTCCGGGACGGACCTACGAGCAGTACTTC.

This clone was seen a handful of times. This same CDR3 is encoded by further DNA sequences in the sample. The CDR3 protein is CAWSVRGTGELFF. CDR3 coding DNA: TGTGCCTGGAGTGTACGGGGGACCGGGGAGCTGTTTTTT. The rearrangement links TRBV30 to TRBJ2-2, with a weak D call TRBD2 (6 bases). With 0 bases removed from V and 5 bases from J, the gap between germline ends came to 7 bases. Germline lookup yields CDR1 GTSNPN and CDR2 SVGIG (reference sequence). This CDR3 is 13 amino acids long.